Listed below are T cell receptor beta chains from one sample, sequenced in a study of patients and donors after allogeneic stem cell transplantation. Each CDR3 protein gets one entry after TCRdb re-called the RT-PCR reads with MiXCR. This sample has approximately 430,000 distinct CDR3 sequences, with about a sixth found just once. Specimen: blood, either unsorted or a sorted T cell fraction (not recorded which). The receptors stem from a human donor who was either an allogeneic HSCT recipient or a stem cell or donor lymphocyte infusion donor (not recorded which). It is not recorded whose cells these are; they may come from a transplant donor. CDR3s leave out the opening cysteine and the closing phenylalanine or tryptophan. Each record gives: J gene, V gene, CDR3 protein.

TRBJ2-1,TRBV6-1,ASTLGDYQVQQF
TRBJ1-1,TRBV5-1,ASSLDMNTEAF
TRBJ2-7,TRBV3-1,ASSQGRGQYEQY
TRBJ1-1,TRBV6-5,ASSSLGQGKGEAF
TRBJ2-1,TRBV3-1,ASRAGGGEF
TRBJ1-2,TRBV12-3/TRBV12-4,ASSLRRQTNYGYT
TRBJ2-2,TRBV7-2,ASSSTSMNTGELF
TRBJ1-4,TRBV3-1,ASSQDSGYREKLF
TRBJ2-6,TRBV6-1,ASTLRPSGANVLT
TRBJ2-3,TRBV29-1,SVAGGRADTQY
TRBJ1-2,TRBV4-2,ASSQRRSNYGYT
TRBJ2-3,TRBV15,ATSRDTGTRSTDTQY
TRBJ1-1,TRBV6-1,ASSGTGRTEAF